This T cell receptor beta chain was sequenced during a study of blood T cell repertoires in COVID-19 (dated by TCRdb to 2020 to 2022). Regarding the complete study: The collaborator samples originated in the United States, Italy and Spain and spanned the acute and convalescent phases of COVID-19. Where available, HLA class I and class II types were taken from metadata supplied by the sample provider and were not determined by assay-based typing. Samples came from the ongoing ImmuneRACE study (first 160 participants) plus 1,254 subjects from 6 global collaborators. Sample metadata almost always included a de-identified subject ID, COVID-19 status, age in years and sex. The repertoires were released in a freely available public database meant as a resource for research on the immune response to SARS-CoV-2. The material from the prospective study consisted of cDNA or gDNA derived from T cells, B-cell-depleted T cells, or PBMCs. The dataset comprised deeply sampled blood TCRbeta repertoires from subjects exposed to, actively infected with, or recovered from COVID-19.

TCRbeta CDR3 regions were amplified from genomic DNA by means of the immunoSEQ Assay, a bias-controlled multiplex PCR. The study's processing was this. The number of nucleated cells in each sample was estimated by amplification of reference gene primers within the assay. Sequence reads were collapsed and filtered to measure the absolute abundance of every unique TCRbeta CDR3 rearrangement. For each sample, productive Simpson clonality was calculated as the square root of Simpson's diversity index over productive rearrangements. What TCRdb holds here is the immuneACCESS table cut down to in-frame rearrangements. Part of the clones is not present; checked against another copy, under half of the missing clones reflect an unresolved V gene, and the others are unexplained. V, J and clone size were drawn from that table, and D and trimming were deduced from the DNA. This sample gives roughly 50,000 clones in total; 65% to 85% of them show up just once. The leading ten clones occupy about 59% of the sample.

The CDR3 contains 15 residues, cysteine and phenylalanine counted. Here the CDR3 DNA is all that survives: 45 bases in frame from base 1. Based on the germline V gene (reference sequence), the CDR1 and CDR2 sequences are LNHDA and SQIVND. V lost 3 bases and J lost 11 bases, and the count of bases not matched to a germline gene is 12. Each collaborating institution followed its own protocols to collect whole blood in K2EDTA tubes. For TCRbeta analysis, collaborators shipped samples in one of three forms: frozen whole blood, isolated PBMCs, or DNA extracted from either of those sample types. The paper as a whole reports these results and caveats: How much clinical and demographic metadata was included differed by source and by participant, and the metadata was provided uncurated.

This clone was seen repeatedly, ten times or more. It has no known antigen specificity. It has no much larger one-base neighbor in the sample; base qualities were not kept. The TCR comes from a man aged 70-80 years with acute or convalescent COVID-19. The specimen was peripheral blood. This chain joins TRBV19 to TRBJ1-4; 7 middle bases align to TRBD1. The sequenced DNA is TGTGCCAGTAGTATCCAGGGGGTCTCCGGTCAGAAACTGTTTTTT. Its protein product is CASSIQGVSGQKLFF. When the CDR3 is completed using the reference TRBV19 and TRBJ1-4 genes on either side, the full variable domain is DGGITQSPKYLFRKEGQNVTLSCEQNLNHDAMYWYRQDPGQGLRLIYYSQIVNDFQKGDIAEGYSVSREKKESFPLTVTSAQKNPTAFYLCASSIQGVSGQKLFFGSGTQLSVL.